These T cell receptor beta chains were read from a single sample in a study of cytotoxic CD8 clonotypes in ibrutinib-treated CLL. Libraries were prepared by immunoSEQ multiplex PCR; TCRdb keeps only in-frame clonotypes and omits some of them. The data hold about 250,000 clones, with under 75% observed a single time. Specimen: PBMCs, collected after 24 months of ibrutinib treatment. The origin of the receptors is a human donor with chronic lymphocytic leukemia. The CDR3 runs from the conserved cysteine through the conserved F or W. Each record gives: D gene, CDR3 length, J gene, V gene, clone size, CDR3 DNA, CDR3 protein. D genes are given only for firm matches. Some rows mark clone size as missing; the rest say once, few, many or name a class of expanded clone.

D gene: .
CDR3 length: 14
J gene: TRBJ1-1
V gene: TRBV5-1
clone size: .
CDR3 DNA: TGCGCCAGCAGCTACTCCGACATTAATGGTGAAGCTTTCTTT
CDR3 protein: CASSYSDINGEAFF

D gene: .
CDR3 length: 14
J gene: TRBJ2-7
V gene: TRBV2
clone size: .
CDR3 DNA: TGTGCCAGCAGTGATTTCCGGAGCTCCTACGAGCAGTACTTC
CDR3 protein: CASSDFRSSYEQYF

D gene: .
CDR3 length: 13
J gene: TRBJ1-1
V gene: TRBV18
clone size: once
CDR3 DNA: TGTGCCAGCTCACCACCGTCCCCACCTGAAGCTTTCTTT
CDR3 protein: CASSPPSPPEAFF

D gene: .
CDR3 length: 18
J gene: TRBJ2-6
V gene: TRBV28
clone size: .
CDR3 DNA: TGTGCCAGCAGACCGAGCCAGGGACATCGCTCTGGGGCCAACGTCCTGACTTTC
CDR3 protein: CASRPSQGHRSGANVLTF

D gene: .
CDR3 length: 12
J gene: TRBJ1-1
V gene: TRBV25-1
clone size: few
CDR3 DNA: TGTGCCAGCAGTGTGGACCCCAAGCGGGCTTTCTTT
CDR3 protein: CASSVDPKRAFF

D gene: TRBD2
CDR3 length: 14
J gene: TRBJ2-7
V gene: TRBV4-3
clone size: .
CDR3 DNA: TGCGCCAGCAGCCCGGGACTATCACCATACGAGCAGTACTTC
CDR3 protein: CASSPGLSPYEQYF

D gene: .
CDR3 length: 17
J gene: TRBJ1-5
V gene: TRBV7-9
clone size: few
CDR3 DNA: TGTGCCAGCAGCAGGGTTGAAGGAGCGTCGGGCAATCAGCCCCAGCATTTT
CDR3 protein: CASSRVEGASGNQPQHF

D gene: .
CDR3 length: 11
J gene: TRBJ2-7
V gene: TRBV6-5
clone size: .
CDR3 DNA: TGTGCCAGCAGCCCCAGCTACGAGCAGTACTTC
CDR3 protein: CASSPSYEQYF

D gene: .
CDR3 length: 15
J gene: TRBJ2-5
V gene: TRBV4-3
clone size: once
CDR3 DNA: TGCGCCAGCAGCCAAAGACTAGACTACCAAGAGACCCAGTACTTC
CDR3 protein: CASSQRLDYQETQYF

D gene: .
CDR3 length: 13
J gene: TRBJ2-5
V gene: TRBV6-6
clone size: .
CDR3 DNA: TGTGCCAGCAGTTACTCGGAGCACACGGCCCAGTACTTC
CDR3 protein: CASSYSEHTAQYF

D gene: .
CDR3 length: 13
J gene: TRBJ2-2
V gene: TRBV5-1
clone size: .
CDR3 DNA: TGCGCCAGCAGCCAACAGGGCGACGGGGAGCTGTTTTTT
CDR3 protein: CASSQQGDGELFF

D gene: .
CDR3 length: 14
J gene: TRBJ2-7
V gene: TRBV5-1
clone size: .
CDR3 DNA: TGCGCCAGCAGCTTGGCTCCTGAAACCTACGAGCAGTACTTC
CDR3 protein: CASSLAPETYEQYF

D gene: .
CDR3 length: 12
J gene: TRBJ2-1
V gene: TRBV5-1
clone size: few
CDR3 DNA: TGCGCCAGCAGCGGCCGGTTGAATGAGCAGTTCTTC
CDR3 protein: CASSGRLNEQFF

D gene: .
CDR3 length: 15
J gene: TRBJ2-1
V gene: TRBV9
clone size: .
CDR3 DNA: TGTGCCAGCAGCGTGGGTCCGAGGACATACAATGAGCAGTTCTTC
CDR3 protein: CASSVGPRTYNEQFF

D gene: .
CDR3 length: 12
J gene: TRBJ2-7
V gene: TRBV10-2
clone size: once
CDR3 DNA: TGCGCCAGCAGTGTAGGGATGTACGAGCAGTACTTC
CDR3 protein: CASSVGMYEQYF

D gene: .
CDR3 length: 11
J gene: TRBJ2-7
V gene: TRBV6-5
clone size: .
CDR3 DNA: TGTGCCAGCAGTCAGAGCTACGAGCAGTACTTC
CDR3 protein: CASSQSYEQYF

D gene: .
CDR3 length: 14
J gene: TRBJ2-1
V gene: TRBV5-4
clone size: .
CDR3 DNA: TGTGCCAGCGCGCGTGGGCGAGGGGACAATGAGCAGTTCTTC
CDR3 protein: CASARGRGDNEQFF

D gene: TRBD2
CDR3 length: 15
J gene: TRBJ2-2
V gene: TRBV9
clone size: .
CDR3 DNA: TGTGCCAGCACCGGGACTAGCGGGACGACAGGGGAGCTGTTTTTT
CDR3 protein: CASTGTSGTTGELFF

D gene: TRBD1
CDR3 length: 15
J gene: TRBJ2-2
V gene: TRBV11-3
clone size: .
CDR3 DNA: TGTGCCAGCAGCCCAGGACAGGGTGACACCGGGGAGCTGTTTTTT
CDR3 protein: CASSPGQGDTGELFF

D gene: TRBD2
CDR3 length: 15
J gene: TRBJ2-7
V gene: TRBV19
clone size: .
CDR3 DNA: TGTGCCAGTAGTACCAGCGGGGGGCAAGGCTACGAGCAGTACTTC
CDR3 protein: CASSTSGGQGYEQYF

D gene: .
CDR3 length: 15
J gene: TRBJ2-7
V gene: TRBV7-8
clone size: .
CDR3 DNA: TGTGCCAGCAGCTTAACACTCCCCCCGCGGCACGAGCAGTACTTC
CDR3 protein: CASSLTLPPRHEQYF

D gene: TRBD1
CDR3 length: 15
J gene: TRBJ2-5
V gene: TRBV27
clone size: .
CDR3 DNA: TGTGCCAGCAGTTTATCGGGACAGGGGAGAGAGACCCAGTACTTC
CDR3 protein: CASSLSGQGRETQYF

D gene: .
CDR3 length: 13
J gene: TRBJ1-2
V gene: TRBV6-5
clone size: once
CDR3 DNA: TGTGCCAGCATTTCCATAGGAGCTAATGGCTACACCTTC
CDR3 protein: CASISIGANGYTF

D gene: .
CDR3 length: 13
J gene: TRBJ1-2
V gene: TRBV6-5
clone size: .
CDR3 DNA: TGTGCCAGCAGTTATCATCAACAGGATGGCTACACCTTC
CDR3 protein: CASSYHQQDGYTF

D gene: .
CDR3 length: 15
J gene: TRBJ1-2
V gene: TRBV2
clone size: .
CDR3 DNA: TGTGCCAGCAGTGAACTGGTACAGGTCTTATATGGCTACACCTTC
CDR3 protein: CASSELVQVLYGYTF

D gene: TRBD2
CDR3 length: 14
J gene: TRBJ2-7
V gene: TRBV4-2
clone size: few
CDR3 DNA: TGTGCCAGCAGCCAAGCTAGCGGGTCCTACGAGCAGTACTTC
CDR3 protein: CASSQASGSYEQYF

D gene: TRBD2
CDR3 length: 13
J gene: TRBJ2-1
V gene: TRBV10-3
clone size: .
CDR3 DNA: TGTGCCATCAGACCCTCGGGGGGAAATGAGCAGTTCTTC
CDR3 protein: CAIRPSGGNEQFF

D gene: .
CDR3 length: 16
J gene: TRBJ2-6
V gene: TRBV27
clone size: .
CDR3 DNA: TGTGCCAGCAGCGGACAGAGAGGGCCTGGGGCCAACGTCCTGACTTTC
CDR3 protein: CASSGQRGPGANVLTF

D gene: .
CDR3 length: 14
J gene: TRBJ2-1
V gene: TRBV28
clone size: .
CDR3 DNA: TGTGCCAGCAGCCCAACACTACCCGCGAATGAGCAGTTCTTC
CDR3 protein: CASSPTLPANEQFF

D gene: .
CDR3 length: 19
J gene: TRBJ1-5
V gene: TRBV19
clone size: .
CDR3 DNA: TGTGCCAGTAGTATCGACGGCTTTGGGGGGCACCTCTCTAATCAGCCCCAGCATTTT
CDR3 protein: CASSIDGFGGHLSNQPQHF

D gene: TRBD2
CDR3 length: 16
J gene: TRBJ2-7
V gene: TRBV19
clone size: .
CDR3 DNA: TGTGCCAGTAGTCCCCGGGGTAGCGGGACCTTCTACGAGCAGTACTTC
CDR3 protein: CASSPRGSGTFYEQYF

D gene: TRBD2
CDR3 length: 15
J gene: TRBJ2-1
V gene: TRBV5-4
clone size: .
CDR3 DNA: TGTGCCAGCAGCTTGGCTCGGGACTATCCTTCGGAGCAGTTCTTC
CDR3 protein: CASSLARDYPSEQFF

D gene: .
CDR3 length: 12
J gene: TRBJ2-7
V gene: TRBV21-1
clone size: .
CDR3 DNA: TGTGCCAGCAGCAAACCAGGCCCGGAGCAGTACTTC
CDR3 protein: CASSKPGPEQYF

D gene: TRBD2
CDR3 length: 15
J gene: TRBJ2-1
V gene: TRBV5-1
clone size: .
CDR3 DNA: TGCGCCAGCAAAACGGGACTAGCGGGCTACAATGAGCAGTTCTTC
CDR3 protein: CASKTGLAGYNEQFF

D gene: TRBD1
CDR3 length: 14
J gene: TRBJ1-5
V gene: TRBV7-8
clone size: few
CDR3 DNA: TGTGCCAGCAGCTTCGGACAGGGAGGTGGGCCCCAGCATTTT
CDR3 protein: CASSFGQGGGPQHF

D gene: .
CDR3 length: 14
J gene: TRBJ1-2
V gene: TRBV28
clone size: .
CDR3 DNA: TGTGCCAGCAGCGGCTCTCGGAGGACGCGGCAAGTCACCTTC
CDR3 protein: CASSGSRRTRQVTF

D gene: .
CDR3 length: 14
J gene: TRBJ1-2
V gene: TRBV11-2
clone size: few
CDR3 DNA: TGTGCCAGCAGCTTAGGCCTCAACAGGGATGGCTACACCTTC
CDR3 protein: CASSLGLNRDGYTF

D gene: TRBD1
CDR3 length: 14
J gene: TRBJ1-5
V gene: TRBV9
clone size: .
CDR3 DNA: TGTGCCAGCAGCGAAGGGACAGGCCATCAGCCCCAGCATTTT
CDR3 protein: CASSEGTGHQPQHF

D gene: .
CDR3 length: 12
J gene: TRBJ2-1
V gene: TRBV6-6
clone size: few
CDR3 DNA: TGTGCCAGCGGGCTACGTTACAATGAGCAGTTCTTC
CDR3 protein: CASGLRYNEQFF

D gene: .
CDR3 length: 12
J gene: TRBJ1-1
V gene: TRBV28
clone size: few
CDR3 DNA: TGTGCCAGCAGTTCGGGTGTCACTGAAGCTTTCTTT
CDR3 protein: CASSSGVTEAFF

D gene: .
CDR3 length: 13
J gene: TRBJ2-3
V gene: TRBV5-1
clone size: .
CDR3 DNA: TGCGCCAGCAGCTTGGGTTCGGAGGGTACGCAGTATTTT
CDR3 protein: CASSLGSEGTQYF

D gene: .
CDR3 length: 12
J gene: TRBJ2-7
V gene: TRBV18
clone size: .
CDR3 DNA: TGTGCCAGCTCCCTAAGGTCCTACGAGCAGTACTTC
CDR3 protein: CASSLRSYEQYF

D gene: .
CDR3 length: 16
J gene: TRBJ1-2
V gene: TRBV7-2
clone size: .
CDR3 DNA: TGTGCCAGCAGCTTAGTTGCGGGGGAACTTAACTATGGCTACACCTTC
CDR3 protein: CASSLVAGELNYGYTF

D gene: TRBD1
CDR3 length: 15
J gene: TRBJ2-5
V gene: TRBV5-1
clone size: .
CDR3 DNA: TGCGCCAGCAGCTTGGAGGACAGGCAAAGGGAGACCCAGTACTTC
CDR3 protein: CASSLEDRQRETQYF

D gene: TRBD2
CDR3 length: 16
J gene: TRBJ2-3
V gene: TRBV19
clone size: few
CDR3 DNA: TGTGCCAGTACTCAATTTCAGGCAGCGGGAGCGGATACGCAGTATTTT
CDR3 protein: CASTQFQAAGADTQYF

D gene: .
CDR3 length: 14
J gene: TRBJ1-5
V gene: TRBV7-2
clone size: few
CDR3 DNA: TGTGCCAGCAGCTTACCTACAGGGAGCCAGCCCCAGCATTTT
CDR3 protein: CASSLPTGSQPQHF

D gene: TRBD2
CDR3 length: 14
J gene: TRBJ2-7
V gene: TRBV7-9
clone size: few
CDR3 DNA: TGTGCCAGCCGCCCTGCTAGCGGGACCTACGAGCAGTACTTC
CDR3 protein: CASRPASGTYEQYF

D gene: TRBD1
CDR3 length: 14
J gene: TRBJ1-1
V gene: TRBV27
clone size: .
CDR3 DNA: TGTGCCAGCAGTTTGGAGACAGGGGGTATCCCGGCTTTCTTT
CDR3 protein: CASSLETGGIPAFF

D gene: .
CDR3 length: 14
J gene: TRBJ2-7
V gene: TRBV4-3
clone size: .
CDR3 DNA: TGCGCCAGCAGCCCCGAGACATACTACTACGAGCAGTACTTC
CDR3 protein: CASSPETYYYEQYF